This TCR beta chain was sequenced during a study of T cells in Graves' hyperthyroidism and ophthalmopathy. Study in general: Peripheral blood collection took place at initial diagnosis, before any treatment. The study's findings and limits: Expanded thyroid clonotypes (above 0.001) were mostly also found in blood.

The CDR3 covers 15 residues. V was pared by 0 bases and J by 2 bases, with 2 bases of the junction left unmatched. CDR1 and CDR2 from the germline V gene are LGHDT and YNNKEL (reference sequence). This clonotype was observed many times. No antigen is known for it. Regions amplified from RNA transcripts were the TCR beta CDR3 regions. When the TCR CDR3 underwent first-round RT-PCR, the HTBI primer set was used. One entry per CDR3 protein, called by TCRdb with MiXCR from the multiplex PCR reads. The sample shows around 500,000 distinct CDR3 sequences, around a fifth of them seen only once. The material sequenced was blood. The TCR comes from a woman in her seventies with Graves' ophthalmopathy. V gene TRBV3-1 combines with J gene TRBJ2-5; 8 positions match TRBD2. The CDR3 region has the DNA TGTGCCAGCAGCCAAGATGGCGGGAGGCAAGAGACCCAGTACTTC. Translation gives CASSQDGGRQETQYF.